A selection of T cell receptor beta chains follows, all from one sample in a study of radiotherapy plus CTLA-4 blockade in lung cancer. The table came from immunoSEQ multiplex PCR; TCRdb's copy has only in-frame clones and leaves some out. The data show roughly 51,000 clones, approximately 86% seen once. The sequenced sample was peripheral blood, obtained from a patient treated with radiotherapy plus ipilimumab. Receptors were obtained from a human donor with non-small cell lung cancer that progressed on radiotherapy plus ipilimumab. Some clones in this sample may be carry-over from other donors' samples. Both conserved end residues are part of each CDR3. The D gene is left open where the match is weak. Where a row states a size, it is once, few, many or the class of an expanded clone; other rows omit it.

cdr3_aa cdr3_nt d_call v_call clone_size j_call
CASSSQGEGTEAFF TGTGCCAGCAGCTCACAGGGGGAGGGCACTGAAGCTTTCTTT TRBD1 TRBV5-8 NA TRBJ1-1
CASSKRDRGTSYNEQFF TGTGCCAGCAGCAAGCGGGACAGGGGTACCTCCTACAATGAGCAGTTCTTC NA TRBV21-1 NA TRBJ2-1
CASSGGQSYNEQFF TGTGCCAGCAGTGGGGGACAATCCTACAATGAGCAGTTCTTC NA TRBV2 NA TRBJ2-1
CASSWTGGSNTEAFF TGCGCCAGCAGCTGGACAGGGGGATCGAACACTGAAGCTTTCTTT TRBD1 TRBV5-1 NA TRBJ1-1
CASSLGGEIYNEQFF TGCGCCAGCAGCTTGGGCGGGGAGATATACAATGAGCAGTTCTTC NA TRBV5-1 NA TRBJ2-1
CSAIRNTEAFF TGCAGCGCTATTAGGAACACTGAAGCTTTCTTT NA TRBV29-1 NA TRBJ1-1
CAWRRGQWNTEAFF TGTGCCTGGAGAAGGGGACAGTGGAACACTGAAGCTTTCTTT TRBD1 TRBV30 NA TRBJ1-1
CASSRKPRGGLPTDTQYF TGCGCCAGCAGTCGAAAACCCCGAGGGGGCTTGCCCACAGATACGCAGTATTTT TRBD1 TRBV23-1 once TRBJ2-3
CASSLAAGGIDEQFF TGTGCCAGCAGCTTAGCAGCGGGAGGAATCGATGAGCAGTTCTTC TRBD2 TRBV7-2 NA TRBJ2-1
CASGLVIGELFF TGTGCCAGCGGACTAGTAATCGGGGAGCTGTTTTTT TRBD2 TRBV25-1 NA TRBJ2-2
CASSVGGTNYGYTF TGTGCCAGCAGCGTAGGAGGTACAAACTATGGCTACACCTTC NA TRBV9 once TRBJ1-2
CASSFNGLSHAEAFF TGTGCCAGCAGTTTCAACGGACTTTCCCATGCTGAAGCTTTCTTT NA TRBV27 NA TRBJ1-1
CASSLGEGQPQHF TGTGCCAGCAGCCTGGGGGAGGGACAGCCCCAGCATTTT NA TRBV27 NA TRBJ1-5
CASSLAPGTGATNEKLFF TGCGCCAGCAGCTTGGCCCCCGGGACAGGGGCAACTAATGAAAAACTGTTTTTT TRBD1 TRBV5-1 NA TRBJ1-4
CASSPTGETQYF TGTGCCAGCAGCCCCACGGGGGAGACCCAGTACTTC NA TRBV7-7 NA TRBJ2-5
CASRRETQYF TGTGCCAGCAGGCGGGAGACCCAGTACTTC NA TRBV2 NA TRBJ2-5
CAIGGASGRAESETQYF TGTGCCATCGGGGGGGCTAGCGGGAGGGCCGAAAGTGAGACCCAGTACTTC TRBD2 TRBV10-3 NA TRBJ2-5
CASSEQNGNTIYF TGTGCCAGCAGTGAACAGAACGGAAACACCATATATTTT NA TRBV2 once TRBJ1-3
CASSSDRGGENTEAFF TGCGCCAGCAGCTCCGACAGGGGTGGCGAGAACACTGAAGCTTTCTTT TRBD1 TRBV5-1 NA TRBJ1-1
CASSDPGQGGYEQYF TGTGCCAGCTCAGACCCGGGACAGGGCGGCTACGAGCAGTACTTC TRBD1 TRBV18 NA TRBJ2-7
CASSPVLAGYYEQYF TGTGCCAGCAGCCCGGTCCTAGCGGGGTACTACGAGCAGTACTTC TRBD2 TRBV7-2 NA TRBJ2-7
CASSTTSYNEQFF TGTGCCAGCTCAACGACTAGTTACAATGAGCAGTTCTTC NA TRBV18 NA TRBJ2-1
CASSWDRGNTEAFF TGCGCCAGCAGCTGGGACAGGGGGAACACTGAAGCTTTCTTT TRBD1 TRBV5-1 NA TRBJ1-1
CASSRQGARQPQHF TGTGCCAGCAGTAGACAGGGGGCCAGGCAGCCCCAGCATTTT TRBD1 TRBV2 NA TRBJ1-5
CATSRDSSYEQYF TGTGCCACCAGCAGAGATAGCTCCTACGAGCAGTACTTC NA TRBV15 NA TRBJ2-7
CASSPVVTRDRNTEAFF TGTGCCAGCTCCCCTGTGGTGACCAGGGACAGGAACACTGAAGCTTTCTTT TRBD1 TRBV18 NA TRBJ1-1
CASATGLARQEQYF TGTGCCAGCGCTACGGGACTAGCTCGTCAGGAGCAGTACTTC TRBD2 TRBV27 NA TRBJ2-7
CASSRDSGDRDGVEKLFF TGCGCCAGCAGCCGGGACAGCGGGGACAGGGATGGTGTTGAAAAACTGTTTTTT TRBD1 TRBV5-1 NA TRBJ1-4
CASRPQGSGNTIYF TGCGCCAGCAGACCACAGGGCTCTGGAAACACCATATATTTT NA TRBV5-1 NA TRBJ1-3
CASKLQGVTNIQYF TGTGCCAGCAAGCTACAGGGTGTGACAAACATTCAGTACTTC NA TRBV6-1 NA TRBJ2-4
CASSQQNTEAFF TGCGCCAGCAGCCAACAGAACACTGAAGCTTTCTTT NA TRBV4-1 NA TRBJ1-1
CAWDSGANTGELFF TGTGCCTGGGATAGCGGGGCGAACACCGGGGAGCTGTTTTTT TRBD2 TRBV30 NA TRBJ2-2
CASILTGNPMNTEAFF TGTGCCAGCATCCTGACGGGGAACCCTATGAACACTGAAGCTTTCTTT NA TRBV5-8 NA TRBJ1-1
CASSATRSGTGETQYF TGTGCCAGCAGCGCCACGCGTAGCGGGACTGGGGAGACCCAGTACTTC TRBD2 TRBV7-9 once TRBJ2-5
CASSTASTDTQYF TGTGCCAGCAGTACAGCTAGCACAGATACGCAGTATTTT NA TRBV7-9 NA TRBJ2-3
CASSEGQGIYNEQFF TGTGCCAGCAGCGAAGGACAGGGTATCTACAATGAGCAGTTCTTC TRBD1 TRBV11-2 NA TRBJ2-1
CAWSNGGNNEQFF TGTGCCTGGAGTAACGGGGGGAACAATGAGCAGTTCTTC TRBD2 TRBV30 few TRBJ2-1